The rows below give T cell receptor beta chains drawn from one sample of a study of cytomegalovirus exposure and HLA in healthy donors. The method was immunoSEQ multiplex PCR; TCRdb's version includes in-frame clones alone and lacks a portion of them. The table shows around 100,000 clones, with about 59% occurring only once. The sequenced sample was PBMCs. The source is a man aged 25 to 40 in good health and CMV-seropositive. The CDR3 runs from the conserved cysteine through the conserved F or W. The order of the fields is clone size, V gene, D gene, CDR3 length, J gene, CDR3 protein, CDR3 DNA. A D gene is named only where the DNA matches it firmly. The size entry is marked missing in some rows and otherwise reads once, few, many or a size class.

size: .
V: TRBV11-3
D: .
length: 16
J: TRBJ1-1
CDR3: CASSLLGPAGDTEAFF
DNA: TGTGCCAGCAGCTTATTAGGCCCCGCAGGGGACACTGAAGCTTTCTTT

size: .
V: TRBV4-1
D: TRBD2
length: 16
J: TRBJ2-5
CDR3: CASSQASGGTQETQYF
DNA: TGCGCCAGCAGCCAGGCTAGCGGGGGGACCCAAGAGACCCAGTACTTC

size: .
V: TRBV4-2
D: .
length: 16
J: TRBJ2-1
CDR3: CASSQDIGGGYNEQFF
DNA: TGTGCCAGCAGCCAAGATATAGGGGGGGGGTACAATGAGCAGTTCTTC

size: few
V: TRBV2
D: TRBD1
length: 16
J: TRBJ1-4
CDR3: CASKVHRGPTNEKLFF
DNA: TGTGCCAGCAAGGTTCACAGGGGGCCAACTAATGAAAAACTGTTTTTT

size: .
V: TRBV30
D: .
length: 13
J: TRBJ2-7
CDR3: CAWKRGHAYEQYF
DNA: TGTGCCTGGAAACGGGGTCACGCCTACGAGCAGTACTTC

size: .
V: TRBV5-4
D: .
length: 14
J: TRBJ1-4
CDR3: CAMTRGNTNEKLFF
DNA: TGTGCCATGACAAGGGGAAATACTAATGAAAAACTGTTTTTT

size: .
V: TRBV6-6
D: TRBD2
length: 15
J: TRBJ2-3
CDR3: CASSYGLAGGNTQYF
DNA: TGTGCCAGCAGTTACGGATTAGCGGGGGGTAATACGCAGTATTTT

size: once
V: TRBV5-4
D: TRBD1
length: 15
J: TRBJ2-7
CDR3: CASSSPGQGSYEQYF
DNA: TGTGCCAGCAGCTCTCCGGGACAGGGATCCTACGAGCAGTACTTC

size: .
V: TRBV12-5
D: .
length: 16
J: TRBJ1-5
CDR3: CASGLVLTGINQPQHF
DNA: TGTGCTAGTGGTTTGGTACTGACAGGTATCAATCAGCCCCAGCATTTT

size: .
V: TRBV7-9
D: TRBD1
length: 12
J: TRBJ1-2
CDR3: CASSDRGHGYTF
DNA: TGTGCCAGCAGCGACAGGGGGCATGGCTACACCTTC

size: .
V: TRBV5-1
D: .
length: 15
J: TRBJ2-3
CDR3: CASSRGYTSTDTQYF
DNA: TGCGCCAGCAGCCGGGGGTACACTAGCACAGATACGCAGTATTTT

size: .
V: TRBV10-3
D: .
length: 15
J: TRBJ2-7
CDR3: CAISESRGFGYEQYF
DNA: TGTGCCATCAGTGAGTCGAGGGGGTTCGGCTACGAGCAGTACTTC

size: few
V: TRBV30
D: .
length: 15
J: TRBJ1-2
CDR3: CAWRKLSSGRGGYTF
DNA: TGTGCCTGGAGAAAATTGTCATCAGGTCGTGGTGGCTACACCTTC

size: once
V: TRBV5-1
D: TRBD2
length: 15
J: TRBJ2-1
CDR3: CASSSRGGAGNEQFF
DNA: TGCGCCAGCAGCTCGCGCGGGGGGGCTGGCAATGAGCAGTTCTTC

size: once
V: TRBV6-1
D: .
length: 15
J: TRBJ1-5
CDR3: CASSPDRMGNQPQHF
DNA: TGTGCCAGCAGTCCCGACAGGATGGGCAATCAGCCCCAGCATTTT

size: .
V: TRBV5-5
D: .
length: 13
J: TRBJ1-2
CDR3: CASSLGQNYGYTF
DNA: TGTGCCAGCAGCTTGGGTCAGAACTATGGCTACACCTTC

size: .
V: TRBV7-9
D: .
length: 15
J: TRBJ1-1
CDR3: CASSLGGILNTEAFF
DNA: TGTGCCAGCAGCTTAGGCGGGATCCTGAACACTGAAGCTTTCTTT

size: .
V: TRBV9
D: .
length: 14
J: TRBJ1-2
CDR3: CASSGNRVVYGYTF
DNA: TGTGCCAGCAGCGGGAACAGGGTTGTCTATGGCTACACCTTC

size: .
V: TRBV5-1
D: .
length: 12
J: TRBJ1-2
CDR3: CASSLDIYGYTF
DNA: TGCGCCAGCAGCTTGGACATCTATGGCTACACCTTC

size: .
V: TRBV11-2
D: TRBD2
length: 15
J: TRBJ2-1
CDR3: CASSRPLAEYNEQFF
DNA: TGTGCCAGCAGCAGGCCCCTAGCGGAGTACAATGAGCAGTTCTTC

size: once
V: TRBV7-8
D: TRBD2
length: 15
J: TRBJ2-7
CDR3: CASSFRLAGGYEQYF
DNA: TGTGCCAGCAGCTTCCGACTAGCGGGGGGATACGAGCAGTACTTC

size: .
V: TRBV18
D: .
length: 16
J: TRBJ2-7
CDR3: CASSAGQPRSLYEQYF
DNA: TGTGCCAGCTCAGCCGGACAGCCCCGATCCCTCTACGAGCAGTACTTC

size: .
V: TRBV11-2
D: TRBD1
length: 12
J: TRBJ1-1
CDR3: CASSSQGIGAFF
DNA: TGTGCCAGCAGTTCACAGGGGATAGGCGCTTTCTTT

size: .
V: TRBV6-5
D: .
length: 14
J: TRBJ1-5
CDR3: CASSYSVSNQPQHF
DNA: TGTGCCAGCAGTTATTCCGTAAGCAATCAGCCCCAGCATTTT

size: .
V: TRBV6-1
D: .
length: 11
J: TRBJ1-5
CDR3: CASSERQPQHF
DNA: TGTGCCAGCAGTGAGCGTCAGCCCCAGCATTTT

size: .
V: TRBV7-8
D: TRBD2
length: 19
J: TRBJ2-3
CDR3: CASSLGALTAGGSTDTQYF
DNA: TGTGCCAGCAGCTTAGGTGCACTTACGGCGGGGGGGTCCACAGATACGCAGTATTTT

size: once
V: TRBV6-5
D: .
length: 16
J: TRBJ2-7
CDR3: CASSYSYRQQPYEQYF
DNA: TGTGCCAGCAGTTACTCCTACCGACAACAACCCTACGAGCAGTACTTC